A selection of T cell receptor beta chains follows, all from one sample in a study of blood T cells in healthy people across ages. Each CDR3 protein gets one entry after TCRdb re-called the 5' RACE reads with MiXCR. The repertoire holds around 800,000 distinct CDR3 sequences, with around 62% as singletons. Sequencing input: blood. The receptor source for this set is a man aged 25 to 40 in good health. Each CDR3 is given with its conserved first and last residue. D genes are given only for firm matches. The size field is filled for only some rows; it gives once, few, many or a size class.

CDR3aa: CASSFYGGQETQYF
CDR3nt: TGTGCCAGCAGCTTTTATGGGGGCCAAGAGACCCAGTACTTC
j_gene: TRBJ2-5
d_gene: -
abundance: -
v_gene: TRBV7-2

CDR3aa: CASSLLDEQFF
CDR3nt: TGCGCCAGCAGCTTGTTGGATGAGCAGTTCTTC
j_gene: TRBJ2-1
d_gene: -
abundance: few
v_gene: TRBV5-1

CDR3aa: CASRQTGQDTQYF
CDR3nt: TGTGCCAGCAGGCAGACTGGGCAGGATACGCAGTATTTT
j_gene: TRBJ2-3
d_gene: -
abundance: -
v_gene: TRBV12-3/TRBV12-4

CDR3aa: CASSSTRGHEQYF
CDR3nt: TGTGCCAGCAGTTCCACCAGGGGCCACGAGCAGTACTTC
j_gene: TRBJ2-7
d_gene: -
abundance: -
v_gene: TRBV6-5

CDR3aa: CASSLATLGQGDGYTF
CDR3nt: TGTGCCAGCAGCTTGGCAACTTTAGGACAGGGGGATGGCTACACCTTC
j_gene: TRBJ1-2
d_gene: TRBD1
abundance: -
v_gene: TRBV7-8

CDR3aa: CASSLALGIGNQPQHF
CDR3nt: TGTGCCAGCAGCTTAGCGCTGGGAATCGGCAATCAGCCCCAGCATTTT
j_gene: TRBJ1-5
d_gene: -
abundance: -
v_gene: TRBV7-8

CDR3aa: CASSFGLAHEQFF
CDR3nt: TGCGCCAGCAGCTTCGGACTAGCCCATGAGCAGTTCTTC
j_gene: TRBJ2-1
d_gene: TRBD2
abundance: once
v_gene: TRBV5-1

CDR3aa: CSANGPMRGQRETQYF
CDR3nt: TGCAGTGCTAACGGCCCCATGCGGGGGCAAAGAGAGACCCAGTACTTC
j_gene: TRBJ2-5
d_gene: -
abundance: -
v_gene: TRBV20-1

CDR3aa: CSVEGPSTYEQYF
CDR3nt: TGCAGCGTTGAAGGACCAAGCACCTACGAGCAGTACTTC
j_gene: TRBJ2-7
d_gene: -
abundance: -
v_gene: TRBV29-1

CDR3aa: CASSDDRGRDNEQFF
CDR3nt: TGTGCCAGCAGTGACGATCGGGGCAGGGACAATGAGCAGTTCTTC
j_gene: TRBJ2-1
d_gene: -
abundance: few
v_gene: TRBV6-2/TRBV6-3

CDR3aa: CSVVGTGDSYEQYF
CDR3nt: TGCAGCGTTGTAGGGACAGGGGATTCCTACGAGCAGTACTTC
j_gene: TRBJ2-7
d_gene: TRBD1
abundance: -
v_gene: TRBV29-1

CDR3aa: CASKGAYEQYF
CDR3nt: TGTGCCAGCAAGGGAGCCTACGAGCAGTACTTC
j_gene: TRBJ2-7
d_gene: -
abundance: few
v_gene: TRBV6-2/TRBV6-3

CDR3aa: CASKADRDSHEQYF
CDR3nt: TGTGCCAGCAAAGCCGACAGGGATTCCCACGAGCAGTACTTC
j_gene: TRBJ2-7
d_gene: TRBD1
abundance: -
v_gene: TRBV2

CDR3aa: CSVGVEGYTF
CDR3nt: TGCAGCGTGGGGGTTGAAGGCTACACCTTC
j_gene: TRBJ1-2
d_gene: -
abundance: -
v_gene: TRBV29-1

CDR3aa: CASSPRQGGENTGELFF
CDR3nt: TGTGCCAGCAGCCCTCGACAGGGAGGGGAGAACACCGGGGAGCTGTTTTTT
j_gene: TRBJ2-2
d_gene: -
abundance: -
v_gene: TRBV7-3

CDR3aa: CASKTGTGGGTDTQYF
CDR3nt: TGCGCCAGCAAGACCGGGACAGGGGGCGGGACAGATACGCAGTATTTT
j_gene: TRBJ2-3
d_gene: TRBD1
abundance: -
v_gene: TRBV5-1

CDR3aa: CASGRWGQTQYF
CDR3nt: TGCGCCAGTGGCCGGTGGGGGCAGACCCAGTACTTC
j_gene: TRBJ2-5
d_gene: -
abundance: few
v_gene: TRBV5-1

CDR3aa: CASSSPGAGGNNEQFF
CDR3nt: TGTGCCAGCAGTTCCCCCGGAGCGGGGGGGAACAATGAGCAGTTCTTC
j_gene: TRBJ2-1
d_gene: TRBD2
abundance: -
v_gene: TRBV28

CDR3aa: CSAIAGGYTQYF
CDR3nt: TGCAGTGCGATAGCGGGGGGCTATACGCAGTATTTT
j_gene: TRBJ2-3
d_gene: TRBD2
abundance: -
v_gene: TRBV20-1

CDR3aa: CSAGQGLSEQYF
CDR3nt: TGCAGTGCTGGACAGGGCCTTAGCGAGCAGTACTTC
j_gene: TRBJ2-7
d_gene: TRBD1
abundance: few
v_gene: TRBV20-1

CDR3aa: CASSPPGLDIQYF
CDR3nt: TGTGCCAGCTCACCACCGGGACTCGACATTCAGTACTTC
j_gene: TRBJ2-4
d_gene: -
abundance: once
v_gene: TRBV18

CDR3aa: CASSYFQDQSEQFF
CDR3nt: TGTGCCAGCAGTTATTTCCAGGATCAGAGTGAGCAGTTCTTC
j_gene: TRBJ2-1
d_gene: -
abundance: few
v_gene: TRBV6-2/TRBV6-3

CDR3aa: CASSPWGEGPYNEQFF
CDR3nt: TGTGCCAGCAGCCCGTGGGGCGAGGGACCATACAATGAGCAGTTCTTC
j_gene: TRBJ2-1
d_gene: -
abundance: -
v_gene: TRBV13

CDR3aa: CASSRASGGRGEQFF
CDR3nt: TGTGCCAGCAGCCGAGCTAGCGGGGGGCGGGGTGAGCAGTTCTTC
j_gene: TRBJ2-1
d_gene: TRBD2
abundance: -
v_gene: TRBV3-1

CDR3aa: CSARRWGLQETQYF
CDR3nt: TGCAGTGCTAGAAGGTGGGGGCTACAAGAGACCCAGTACTTC
j_gene: TRBJ2-5
d_gene: -
abundance: once
v_gene: TRBV20-1

CDR3aa: CASSHTGTVDYGYTF
CDR3nt: TGTGCCAGCAGCCACACCGGGACAGTTGACTATGGCTACACCTTC
j_gene: TRBJ1-2
d_gene: TRBD1
abundance: -
v_gene: TRBV3-1

CDR3aa: CASSQLAGGIGDTQYF
CDR3nt: TGCGCCAGCAGCCAACTAGCGGGGGGAATCGGAGATACGCAGTATTTT
j_gene: TRBJ2-3
d_gene: TRBD2
abundance: -
v_gene: TRBV5-1

CDR3aa: CASSFRGRTAGTQYF
CDR3nt: TGTGCCAGCAGTTTTAGGGGGAGGACAGCGGGGACCCAGTACTTC
j_gene: TRBJ2-5
d_gene: -
abundance: -
v_gene: TRBV28

CDR3aa: CASSLARQGKQPQHF
CDR3nt: TGTGCCAGCAGCTTAGCGCGGCAGGGAAAGCAGCCCCAGCATTTT
j_gene: TRBJ1-5
d_gene: -
abundance: -
v_gene: TRBV7-8

CDR3aa: CASSVTGTSNEQFF
CDR3nt: TGTGCCAGCAGCGTCACCGGGACTAGCAATGAGCAGTTCTTC
j_gene: TRBJ2-1
d_gene: TRBD2
abundance: -
v_gene: TRBV7-8

CDR3aa: CASSEGVEWSEQYF
CDR3nt: TGTGCCAGCAGCGAGGGGGTGGAGTGGAGCGAGCAGTACTTC
j_gene: TRBJ2-7
d_gene: -
abundance: once
v_gene: TRBV9

CDR3aa: CASTDLSRTDTQYF
CDR3nt: TGTGCCAGCACCGACCTCTCCCGCACAGATACGCAGTATTTT
j_gene: TRBJ2-3
d_gene: -
abundance: -
v_gene: TRBV6-6

CDR3aa: CASSQNSGLGLEQYF
CDR3nt: TGTGCCAGCAGCCAAAATAGCGGTCTCGGGCTCGAGCAGTACTTC
j_gene: TRBJ2-7
d_gene: -
abundance: -
v_gene: TRBV4-2

CDR3aa: CAWSWGGDTEAFF
CDR3nt: TGTGCCTGGAGCTGGGGGGGGGACACTGAAGCTTTCTTT
j_gene: TRBJ1-1
d_gene: -
abundance: -
v_gene: TRBV30

CDR3aa: CSVERGEYNEQFF
CDR3nt: TGCAGCGTTGAAAGGGGGGAGTACAATGAGCAGTTCTTC
j_gene: TRBJ2-1
d_gene: -
abundance: -
v_gene: TRBV29-1

CDR3aa: CAISESSRTGWNEQFF
CDR3nt: TGTGCCATCAGTGAGTCGTCTAGGACAGGGTGGAATGAGCAGTTCTTC
j_gene: TRBJ2-1
d_gene: TRBD1
abundance: few
v_gene: TRBV10-3

CDR3aa: CASSPNPRTGGHEQYF
CDR3nt: TGTGCCAGCAGCCCAAACCCTCGGACAGGGGGACACGAGCAGTACTTC
j_gene: TRBJ2-7
d_gene: TRBD1
abundance: -
v_gene: TRBV7-9

CDR3aa: CASCGPGHTDTQYF
CDR3nt: TGTGCCAGCTGTGGGCCCGGCCACACAGATACGCAGTATTTT
j_gene: TRBJ2-3
d_gene: -
abundance: few
v_gene: TRBV6-5

CDR3aa: CSVLWLAGSQETQYF
CDR3nt: TGCAGCGTTCTTTGGCTAGCGGGCTCGCAAGAGACCCAGTACTTC
j_gene: TRBJ2-5
d_gene: TRBD2
abundance: -
v_gene: TRBV29-1

CDR3aa: CASSTTSGGACEQYF
CDR3nt: TGCGCCAGCAGCACGACTAGCGGGGGGGCCTGCGAGCAGTACTTC
j_gene: TRBJ2-7
d_gene: TRBD2
abundance: -
v_gene: TRBV4-3

CDR3aa: CASSLADPAREQYF
CDR3nt: TGCGCCAGCAGCTTGGCCGACCCGGCTCGGGAGCAGTACTTC
j_gene: TRBJ2-7
d_gene: -
abundance: -
v_gene: TRBV5-1

CDR3aa: CSVGGRGETQHF
CDR3nt: TGCAGCGTTGGGGGACGGGGGGAGACCCAGCACTTC
j_gene: TRBJ2-7
d_gene: TRBD2
abundance: -
v_gene: TRBV29-1

CDR3aa: CASSLDAGAIYGCTF
CDR3nt: TGTGCCAGCAGCTTAGATGCAGGGGCGATATATGGCTGCACCTTC
j_gene: TRBJ1-2
d_gene: -
abundance: -
v_gene: TRBV7-2

CDR3aa: CASSLAVGTGAQETQYF
CDR3nt: TGTGCCAGCAGTTTAGCAGTCGGGACAGGGGCTCAAGAGACCCAGTACTTC
j_gene: TRBJ2-5
d_gene: TRBD1
abundance: -
v_gene: TRBV27

CDR3aa: CASVRDSYNEQFF
CDR3nt: TGTGCCAGCGTCCGGGACAGTTACAATGAGCAGTTCTTC
j_gene: TRBJ2-1
d_gene: TRBD1
abundance: -
v_gene: TRBV12-3/TRBV12-4